One T cell receptor beta chain is described in this entry. This sample is drawn from a study of preoperative IRX-2 immunotherapy in early breast cancer. Treatment described: preoperative locoregional IRX-2 cytokine immunotherapy. The protocol was immunoSEQ multiplex PCR, while the TCRdb copy is restricted to in-frame clones and leaves out a portion. This table has tens of thousands of clones, roughly 90% appearing once. CDR3 length: 15 amino acids. After removal of 5 bases from V and 4 bases from J, the junction contained 5 bases not matched to a gene. Germline CDR1 and CDR2: LNHDA and SQIVND (reference sequence).

The clonotype was recovered from a human donor with breast cancer. This sequence joins TRBV19 and TRBJ2-1, with TRBD2 matching 10 bases. The sample here was tumor tissue, taken after IRX-2 immunotherapy. The CDR3 sequence: CASSALAGDYNEQFF. The CDR3 DNA is TGTGCCAGTAGTGCCCTAGCGGGGGATTACAATGAGCAGTTCTTC.